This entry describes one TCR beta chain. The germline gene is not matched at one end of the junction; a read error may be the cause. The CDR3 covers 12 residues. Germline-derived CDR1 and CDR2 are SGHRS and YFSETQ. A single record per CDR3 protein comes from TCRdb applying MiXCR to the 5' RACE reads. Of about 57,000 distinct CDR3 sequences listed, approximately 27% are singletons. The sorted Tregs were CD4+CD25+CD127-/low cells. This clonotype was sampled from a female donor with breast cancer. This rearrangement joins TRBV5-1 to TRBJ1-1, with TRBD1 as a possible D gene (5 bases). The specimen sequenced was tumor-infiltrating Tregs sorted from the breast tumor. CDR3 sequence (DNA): TGCGCCAGCGGACGGGGGAACACTGAAGCTTCCTTT. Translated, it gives CASGRGNTEASF.